This T cell receptor beta chain was documented in a study of tumor-infiltrating lymphocytes in oesophageal squamous cell carcinoma (dated by TCRdb to about 2016). Libraries were built with PCR. The reads were generated on an Illumina HiSeq 2000. In-frame beta chains were kept once TCRdb had trimmed the public reads at Q25 with fastp and called clones with MiXCR. Rows with one shared CDR3 protein collapse into an entry with the most common genes and DNA. In this sample the table shows about 21,000 distinct CDR3 sequences, under 50% of which occur a single time. The top ten hold 10% to 13% of the sample. V has 2 bases trimmed and J has 6 bases trimmed; junction bases matching no gene number 5. The cysteine opens and the phenylalanine closes a CDR3 of 14 amino acids. Of all the DNA, just the CDR3 is kept, 42 bases in frame from base 1. From a lookup of the germline V gene (reference sequence), CDR1 and CDR2 are MNHNY and SVGAGI.

This clonotype was detected many times. Its binding antigen is unknown. No per-base quality is available; no much larger clone lies one base away. This receptor was taken from a male donor with esophageal squamous cell carcinoma. The chain uses TRBV6-6 and TRBJ2-7; 9 central bases correspond to TRBD1. The material sequenced was normal esophageal tissue next to the tumor. The sequenced DNA is TGTGCCAGCAGTTACGGGACAGGGACGGTCGAGCAGTACTTC. This translates into CASSYGTGTVEQYF.